This T cell receptor (beta chain) came from a study of blood T cell repertoires in COVID-19. Study details: Sites in the United States, Italy and Spain provided acute and convalescent COVID-19 samples. PBMCs, B-cell-depleted T cells, or T cells were the source of the cDNA or gDNA that made up the material.

CDR3 size: 13 residues. V shed 8 bases and J shed 7 bases, with 12 bases lying between them. CDR1 and CDR2 from the germline V gene are SNHLY and FYNNEI. A single count supports this clone. As originally analysed: Researchers report that nucleated cell counts were estimated from reference gene primer amplification. Generated by immunoSEQ multiplex PCR, the TCRdb table keeps only in-frame clones and is missing some. For V, J and clone size, that table is used; D and trimming come from the DNA. The sample holds under 150,000 clones, approximately 82% seen once. The sequence derives from an elderly man with active or convalescent COVID-19. Material for sequencing was peripheral blood. This rearrangement joins TRBV2 to TRBJ1-6, with D uncertain. The CDR3 region has the DNA TGTGCCAGCCTCCTCACCCTAAATTCACCCCTCCACTTT. Translated: CASLLTLNSPLHF. The variable domain in full, completed from reference TRBV2 and TRBJ1-6, reads EPEVTQTPSHQVTQMGQEVILRCVPISNHLYFYWYRQILGQKVEFLVSFYNNEISEKSEIFDDQFSVERPDGSNFTLKIRSTKLEDSAMYFCASLLTLNSPLHFGNGTRLTVT.